The entry that follows covers one TCR beta chain sequence. Just one base apart from a much larger clone, this may be a read error. Sample-barcoded 5' priming and a J-beta primer mix drove a second PCR of roughly 7 to 11 cycles. Each CDR3 protein is one row after TCRdb ran MiXCR on the 5' RACE reads. The top ten clones hold 9.5% to 13% of a sample with 750,000 to 950,000 distinct CDR3 sequences, approximately 32% of them seen once. After removal of 1 base from V and 10 bases from J, the junction contained 13 bases not matched to a gene. Per the germline V gene, CDR1 is MGHRA and CDR2 is YSYEKL. This CDR3 region has 16 residues. These data come from a study of blood T cells in healthy people across ages. These records were also assigned to another study, of T cells of mothers and their children.

The clonotype comes from a middle-aged woman in good health. The rearrangement links TRBV4-1 to TRBJ2-7; TRBD2 agrees at 10 bases. The sequencing sample was made of blood. The CDR3 sequence: CASSQVLAGFQEPQYF. The DNA for the CDR3 is TGCGCCAGCAGCCAAGTACTAGCGGGGTTTCAAGAGCCCCAGTACTTC.